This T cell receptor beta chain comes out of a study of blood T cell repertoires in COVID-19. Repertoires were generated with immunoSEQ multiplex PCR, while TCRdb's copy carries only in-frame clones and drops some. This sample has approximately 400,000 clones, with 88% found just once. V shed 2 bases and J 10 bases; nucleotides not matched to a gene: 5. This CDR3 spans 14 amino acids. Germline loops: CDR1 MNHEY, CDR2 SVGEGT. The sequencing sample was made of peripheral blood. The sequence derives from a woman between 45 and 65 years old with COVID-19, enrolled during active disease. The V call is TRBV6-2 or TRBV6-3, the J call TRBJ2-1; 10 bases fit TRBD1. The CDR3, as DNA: TGTGCCAGCAGTTACCTTCTGACAGGGGGCGAGCAGTTCTTC. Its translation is CASSYLLTGGEQFF.